This T cell receptor beta chain was sequenced during a study of control samples from healthy donors and cancer patients. Per the germline V gene, CDR1 is MDHEN and CDR2 is SYDVKM. Trimming removed 5 bases from V and 0 bases from J, with 10 bases in between. The CDR3 is made up of 14 amino acids. Sequencing used immunoSEQ multiplex PCR; TCRdb keeps in-frame clones, though not all of them. The sample has 120,000 to 150,000 clones; 91% are singletons. The material sequenced was blood. The chain employs TRBV28 and TRBJ1-2; no clear D gene. The receptor's source is a man younger than 35 in good health. The CDR3 DNA follows: TGTGCCAGCAGTAATACGGGTGCTAACTATGGCTACACCTTC. Amino acids: CASSNTGANYGYTF.